Sequencing of this T cell receptor beta chain was carried out in a study of blood T cell repertoires in COVID-19. Study details: The cDNA or gDNA used as material had been derived from T cells, B-cell-depleted T cells, or PBMCs.

As processed by the authors: Researchers report that nucleated cell counts were estimated from reference gene primer amplification. Using immunoSEQ multiplex PCR, the repertoire was profiled, and TCRdb retains in-frame clones only, with some absent. The DNA gave D and trimming, while V, J and clone size come from that table. Here the sample spans 150,000 to 200,000 clones, around 81% being singletons. All enrollees were roughly 18 to 90 years old and from under 25 US areas. Donors in Cohort 3 counted as recovered after two negative PCRs, clearance, or symptom resolution. The CDR3 length is 13 residues. V lost 5 bases to trimming and J lost 1 base, with 6 bases between them. Germline CDR1 reads SEHNR; CDR2 reads FQNEAQ (reference sequence).

The material sequenced was PBMCs or T cells enriched from blood (not recorded which). This receptor was obtained from a man in his forties or fifties who had recovered from COVID-19. The V call is TRBV7-9, the J call TRBJ1-5; D is undetermined. The CDR3 DNA reads as TGTGCCAGCAGCGGGGAGAGCAATCAGCCCCAGCATTTT. Translated, it gives CASSGESNQPQHF.